This T cell receptor beta chain stems from a study of T cell responses to AZD1222 COVID-19 vaccine. Assay used: immunoSEQ multiplex PCR; TCRdb lists only in-frame clones, some missing. The top ten hold less than 4.5% of the sample, which has approximately 120,000 clones, more than 75% seen once. Trimming took off 6 bases at V and 8 bases at J, with 16 bases between the two ends. The V gene's germline CDR1 is SQVTM and CDR2 ANQGSEA. This CDR3 region has 12 residues. Points on this clone: Its antigen is still unknown.

Study-wide findings and caveats: Only a handful of AZD1222 recipients tested seropositive at baseline.

The input for sequencing was peripheral blood, taken 28 days after the second AZD1222 dose. The rearrangement uses TRBV29-1 and TRBJ1-2, with D maybe TRBD1 (6 bases). The sequence was obtained from an adult who received the AZD1222 COVID-19 vaccine. The chain's CDR3 is CSVSGASGGYTF. CDR3 nucleotide sequence: TGCAGCGTGTCAGGGGCGTCCGGAGGCTACACCTTC.